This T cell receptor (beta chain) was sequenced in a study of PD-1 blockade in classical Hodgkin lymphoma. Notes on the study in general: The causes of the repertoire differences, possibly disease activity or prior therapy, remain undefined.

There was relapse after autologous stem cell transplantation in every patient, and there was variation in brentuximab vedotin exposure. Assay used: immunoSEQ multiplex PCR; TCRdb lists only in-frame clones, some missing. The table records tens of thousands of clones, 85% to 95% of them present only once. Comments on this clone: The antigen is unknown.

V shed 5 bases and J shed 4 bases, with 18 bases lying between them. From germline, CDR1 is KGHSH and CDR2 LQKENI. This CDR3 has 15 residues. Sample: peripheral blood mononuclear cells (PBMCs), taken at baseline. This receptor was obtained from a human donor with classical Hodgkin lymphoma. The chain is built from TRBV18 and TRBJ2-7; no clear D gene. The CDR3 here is CASSAQTFSSYEQYF. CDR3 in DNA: TGTGCCAGCTCAGCGCAGACTTTTAGCAGTTACGAGCAGTACTTC.